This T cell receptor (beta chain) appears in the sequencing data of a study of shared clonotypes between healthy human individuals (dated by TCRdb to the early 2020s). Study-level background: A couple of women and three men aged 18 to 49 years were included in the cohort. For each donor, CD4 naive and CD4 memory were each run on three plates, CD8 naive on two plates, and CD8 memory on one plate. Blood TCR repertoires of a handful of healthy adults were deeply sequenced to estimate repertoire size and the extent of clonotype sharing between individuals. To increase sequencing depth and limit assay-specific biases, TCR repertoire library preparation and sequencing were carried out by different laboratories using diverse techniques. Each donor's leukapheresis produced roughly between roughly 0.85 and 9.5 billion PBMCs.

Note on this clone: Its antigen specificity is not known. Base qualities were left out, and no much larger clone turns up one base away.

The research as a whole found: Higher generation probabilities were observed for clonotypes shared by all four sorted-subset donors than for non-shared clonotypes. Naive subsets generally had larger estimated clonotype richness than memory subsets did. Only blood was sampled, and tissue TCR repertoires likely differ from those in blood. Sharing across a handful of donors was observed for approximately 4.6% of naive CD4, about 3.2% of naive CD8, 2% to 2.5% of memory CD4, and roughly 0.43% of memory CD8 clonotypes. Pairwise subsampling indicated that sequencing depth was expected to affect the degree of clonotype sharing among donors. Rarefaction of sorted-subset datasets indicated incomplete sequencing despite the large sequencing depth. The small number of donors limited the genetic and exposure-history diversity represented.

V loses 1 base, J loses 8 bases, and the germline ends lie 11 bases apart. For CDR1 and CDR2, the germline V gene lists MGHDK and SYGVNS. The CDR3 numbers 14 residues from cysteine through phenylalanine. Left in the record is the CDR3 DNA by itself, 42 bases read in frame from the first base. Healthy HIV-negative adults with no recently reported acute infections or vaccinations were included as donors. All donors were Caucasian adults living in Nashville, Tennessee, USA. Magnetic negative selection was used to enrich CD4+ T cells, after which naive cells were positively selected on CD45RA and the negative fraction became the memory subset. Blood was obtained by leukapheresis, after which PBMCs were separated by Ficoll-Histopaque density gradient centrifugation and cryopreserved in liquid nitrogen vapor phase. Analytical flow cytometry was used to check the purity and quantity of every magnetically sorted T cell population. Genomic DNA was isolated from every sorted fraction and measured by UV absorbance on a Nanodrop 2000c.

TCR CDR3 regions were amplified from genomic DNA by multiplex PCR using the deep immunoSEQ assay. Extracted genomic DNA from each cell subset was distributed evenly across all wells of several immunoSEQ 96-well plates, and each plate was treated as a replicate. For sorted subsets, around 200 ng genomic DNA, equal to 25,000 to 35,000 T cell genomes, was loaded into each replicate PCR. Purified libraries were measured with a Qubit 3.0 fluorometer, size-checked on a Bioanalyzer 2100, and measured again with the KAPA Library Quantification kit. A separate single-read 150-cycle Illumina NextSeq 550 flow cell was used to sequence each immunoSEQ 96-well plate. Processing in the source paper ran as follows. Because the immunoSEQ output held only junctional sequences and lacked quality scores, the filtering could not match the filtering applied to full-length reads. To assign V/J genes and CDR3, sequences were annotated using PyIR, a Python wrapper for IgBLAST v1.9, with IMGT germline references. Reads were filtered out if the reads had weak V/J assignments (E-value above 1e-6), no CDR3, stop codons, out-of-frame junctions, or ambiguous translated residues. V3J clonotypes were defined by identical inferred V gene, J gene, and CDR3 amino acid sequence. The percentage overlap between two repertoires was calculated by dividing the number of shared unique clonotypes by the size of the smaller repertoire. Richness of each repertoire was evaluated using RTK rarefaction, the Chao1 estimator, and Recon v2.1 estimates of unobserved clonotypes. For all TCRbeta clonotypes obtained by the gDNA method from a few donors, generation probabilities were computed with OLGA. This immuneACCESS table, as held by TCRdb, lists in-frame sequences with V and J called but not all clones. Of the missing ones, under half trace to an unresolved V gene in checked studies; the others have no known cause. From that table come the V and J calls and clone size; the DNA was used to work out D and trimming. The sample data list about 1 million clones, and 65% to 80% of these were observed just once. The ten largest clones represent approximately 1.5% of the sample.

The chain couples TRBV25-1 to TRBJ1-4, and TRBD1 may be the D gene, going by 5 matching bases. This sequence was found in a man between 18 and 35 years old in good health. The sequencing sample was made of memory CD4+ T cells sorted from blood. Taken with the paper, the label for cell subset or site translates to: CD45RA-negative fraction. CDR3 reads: CASSEWDGLEKLFF. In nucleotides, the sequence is TGTGCCAGCAGTGAATGGGACGGATTAGAAAAACTGTTTTTT.